This TCR beta chain was sequenced during a study of regulatory T cells. Study-level findings and limits: Skewed V and J usage and few unique V-J pairs marked patient repertoires, most in Tregs. Hydrophobic residues at CDR3 positions 6 and 7 were enriched in conventional CD4+ T cells of CD3G-deficient patients.

All CD3G-deficient patients showed autoimmunity, more severe in two. Sorting split CD4+ cells into CD25-high CD127-low Tregs and CD25-low CD127-high conventional T cells. Concerning this clone itself: Its antigen is still unknown.

V lost 8 bases to trimming and J lost 2 bases, with 10 bases between them. The germline gives CDR1 MDHEN, CDR2 SYDVKM. This CDR3 has 12 amino acids. The PCR used 52 TRBV and 13 TRBJ primers. The repertoire was sequenced with immunoSEQ multiplex PCR; TCRdb's copy has only in-frame clones and lacks some. This table has 30,000 to 40,000 clones, 89% appearing once. The sequenced sample was conventional CD4+ T cells sorted from blood. This clonotype originated in a person under 35 with CD3G deficiency. The chain links TRBV28 to TRBJ2-7; D gene unclear. The chain's CDR3 is CASATAPYEQYF. In nucleotides, the CDR3 is TGTGCCAGCGCGACTGCCCCCTACGAGCAGTACTTC.